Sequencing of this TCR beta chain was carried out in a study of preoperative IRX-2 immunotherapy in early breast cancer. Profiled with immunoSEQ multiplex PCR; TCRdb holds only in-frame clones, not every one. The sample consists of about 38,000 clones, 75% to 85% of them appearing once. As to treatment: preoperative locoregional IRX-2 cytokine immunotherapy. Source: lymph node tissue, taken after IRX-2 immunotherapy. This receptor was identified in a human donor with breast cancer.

CDR3 nucleotide sequence: TGTGCCAGCAGTTACCCCGACAGCTACACCGGGGAGCTGTTTTTT. Amino acid sequence: CASSYPDSYTGELFF. V usage is TRBV6-8 and J usage is TRBJ2-2; possible D gene TRBD1, 5 bases. The CDR3 is 15 amino acids. The germline V gene encodes CDR1 MNHGY and CDR2 SAAAGT. V lost 2 bases to trimming and J lost 3 bases, with 10 bases between them.